What follows are 22 T cell receptor beta chains derived from one specimen sequenced in a study of post-analysis software for immune sequencing data. Presence of unique molecular identifiers characterized the TCR beta cDNA libraries. In TCRdb, the PCR reads were re-called with MiXCR into one record per CDR3 protein. Among 820,000 or so distinct CDR3 sequences listed, roughly 50% were seen once. Overall study results and limits: Included in a set of roughly five TRBV segments more frequent in patients than controls were TRBV5-6, TRBV5-1 and TRBV20-1.

Their cognate antigens are unknown. Input material: blood. The origin of the receptors is a girl aged 5-17 years with multiple sclerosis.

This chain connects TRBV10-3 to TRBJ2-1, with D possibly called TRBD1 or TRBD2 (5 bases each). CDR1 and CDR2 from the germline V gene are ENHRY and SYGVKD. V was pared by 3 bases and J by 7 bases, with 13 bases between. The CDR3 is made up of 14 amino acids. The CDR3 loop reads CAISETGAENEQFF. CDR3 DNA: TGTGCCATCAGTGAAACCGGGGCGGAGAATGAGCAGTTCTTC.

This clonotype was counted many times. The chain carries TRBV27 and TRBJ2-6; D is unresolved. This CDR3 is 14 amino acids long. Trimming left V 1 base short and J 1 base short, with 2 bases between. Per the germline V gene, CDR1 is MNHEY and CDR2 is SMNVEV (reference sequence). The CDR3 nucleotides are TGTGCCAGCAGTTTATTATCTGGGGCCAACGTCCTGACTTTC. Translated, it gives CASSLLSGANVLTF.

The genes are TRBV18 and TRBJ2-1; the D gene is possibly TRBD2 (6 bases). The CDR3 extends over 14 amino acids. The V gene's germline CDR1 is KGHSH and CDR2 LQKENI. The germline V and J ends were trimmed by 2 bases and 12 bases, with 17 bases remaining between them. CDR3 sequence reads: CASSPTLVAGRQFF. DNA for the CDR3: TGTGCCAGCTCACCAACATTGGTCGCGGGGCGGCAGTTCTTC.

The chain is built from TRBV6-5 and TRBJ1-1; the D is unclear. The length of the CDR3 is 11 residues. The V end lost 7 bases, the J end lost 4 bases, and 7 bases lay between the germline ends. Germline values: CDR1 MNHEY, CDR2 SVGAGI. The CDR3 DNA reads as TGTGCCAGCATATACGGCACTGAAGCTTTCTTT. It specifies CASIYGTEAFF.

This clonotype appeared a few times. The chain combines TRBV5-1 with TRBJ2-7; TRBD1 matches at 8 bases. V trimming: 0 bases; J trimming: 5 bases; junction bases outside the gene matches: 4. Germline V lookup: CDR1 SGHRS, CDR2 YFSETQ. The CDR3 runs 14 residues. The CDR3 sequence is CASSLGTGSHEQYF. CDR3 sequence (DNA): TGCGCCAGCAGCTTGGGGACAGGGAGCCACGAGCAGTACTTC.

This clonotype has more than one count but fewer than ten. The rearrangement uses TRBV20-1 and TRBJ2-1; no clear D gene. CDR3 size: 16 residues. Germline loops: CDR1 DFQATT, CDR2 SNEGSKA (reference sequence). Trimming shortened V by 0 bases and J by 6 bases, and 18 bases separated the two germline ends. In DNA form, the CDR3 reads TGCAGTGCTAGAGATTATCGCGGTTTATTGGGCAATGAGCAGTTCTTC. Its translation is CSARDYRGLLGNEQFF.

The table lists this clonotype with a few counts. J is TRBJ1-2 and V is TRBV10-3; 8 positions agree with TRBD1. The CDR3 totals 13 residues. Germline CDR1 is ENHRY and CDR2 is SYGVKD. V was pared by 10 bases and J by 8 bases, with 12 bases of the junction left unmatched. CDR3 DNA sequence: TGTGCCACGCTCCCAACAGGGGGGATAGGCTACACCTTC. Amino acids: CATLPTGGIGYTF.

The chain combines TRBV5-1 with TRBJ2-7; 9 bases line up with TRBD2. From germline, CDR1 is SGHRS and CDR2 YFSETQ. Trimming removed 0 bases from V and 0 bases from J; junction bases left unmatched: 1. The CDR3 spans 15 residues. DNA of the CDR3: TGCGCCAGCAGCTTGGCTAGCGGGGCCTCCTACGAGCAGTACTTC. This gives the protein CASSLASGASYEQYF.

This clonotype occurred a few times. The rearrangement uses TRBV14 and TRBJ2-5, with D unresolved. CDR1 is SGHDN and CDR2 is FVKESK in the germline V gene. The germline V and J ends were trimmed by 4 bases and 3 bases, with 9 bases remaining between them. CDR3 length equals 13 residues. The CDR3 nucleotides read TGTGCCAGCAGCCCACGAGACAAAGAGACCCAGTACTTC. Its protein product is CASSPRDKETQYF.

The V call is TRBV10-3, the J call TRBJ2-4, with 8 bases that match TRBD2. The assigned J gene may be wrong: the sequence end matches TRBJ2-5 better. CDR1 and CDR2 from the germline V gene are ENHRY and SYGVKD. The CDR3 consists of 15 residues. CDR3 region: CAISEAGGLRETQYF. The CDR3 DNA is TGTGCCATCAGTGAGGCGGGGGGTCTGCGAGAGACCCAGTACTTC.

This clonotype was observed a few times. V usage is TRBV12-3 or TRBV12-4 and J usage is TRBJ2-5, with TRBD2 matching over 8 bases. With 2 bases clipped from V and 5 bases from J, the junction kept 10 bases outside the gene matches. The CDR3 contains 16 residues. The CDR3 nucleotides read TGTGCCAGCAGTTTATTTCCGGGAGGGAGTGGCGAGACCCAGTACTTC. Its translation is CASSLFPGGSGETQYF.

The chain links TRBV20-1 to TRBJ2-7; tentatively, D is TRBD2 (6 bases). The DNA matches TRBJ2-5 better at its end, which makes the J call doubtful. The CDR3 covers 16 residues. Germline loops: CDR1 DFQATT, CDR2 SNEGSKA (reference sequence). CDR3 sequence: CSASISELAVGETQYF. For the CDR3, the DNA is TGCAGTGCTAGTATCAGTGAACTAGCTGTGGGGGAGACCCAGTACTTC.

The V call is TRBV20-1, the J call TRBJ1-2; 8 bases align to TRBD1. The CDR3 totals 12 residues. Germline CDR1 DFQATT, CDR2 SNEGSKA (reference sequence). The V and J ends lost 4 bases and 8 bases, in that order; junction bases with no gene match: 6. The DNA of the CDR3 is TGCAGTGCTACTGACAGGGGTTGGGGCTACACCTTC. Translated: CSATDRGWGYTF.

The chain joins TRBV28 to TRBJ2-1; 8 positions agree with TRBD2. Germline V gives CDR1 MDHEN, CDR2 SYDVKM. Trimming cost V 5 bases and J 9 bases; bases outside gene matches: 15. This CDR3 has 16 residues. CDR3 nucleotide sequence: TGTGCCAGCAGTAAGGTCGCTGGGCGGGAGGTTTTTGAGCAGTTCTTC. It codes for CASSKVAGREVFEQFF. The full variable domain, with the rest looked up from reference TRBV28 and TRBJ2-1, is DVKVTQSSRYLVKRTGEKVFLECVQDMDHENMFWYRQDPGLGLRLIYFSYDVKMKEKGDIPEGYSVSREKKERFSLILESASTNQTSMYLCASSKVAGREVFEQFFGPGTRLTVL.

The chain combines TRBV7-3 with TRBJ1-4, with D uncertain. This CDR3 contains 15 residues. V was trimmed by 9 bases and J by 0 bases, leaving 14 bases between them. CDR1 is SGHTA, CDR2 FQGTGA, per germline. CDR3 nucleotide sequence: TGTGCCAGTAGCCTCGAACCTGCAACTAATGAAAAACTGTTTTTT. Translating it yields CASSLEPATNEKLFF.

This chain joins TRBV2 and TRBJ2-1, with D perhaps matching TRBD1 or TRBD2 (5 bases each). The better agreement between TRBJ2-7 and the DNA end casts doubt on the J call. The CDR3 spans 14 residues. Germline V lookup: CDR1 SNHLY, CDR2 FYNNEI. In DNA form, the CDR3 reads TGTGCCAGCAGTGGGGGGACCTTACCCTACGAGCAGTACTTC. Residues: CASSGGTLPYEQYF.

V usage is TRBV29-1 and J usage is TRBJ2-7; D is perhaps TRBD2 (5 bases). The DNA end is a closer match to TRBJ2-5, so the J assignment may be wrong. This CDR3 comprises 14 residues. CDR1 and CDR2 from the germline V gene are SQVTM and ANQGSEA. The CDR3 bases are TGCAGCGTCGCAATCGGTGCCCCGGGGGAGACCCAGTACTTC. The encoded protein is CSVAIGAPGETQYF.

The rearrangement joins TRBV7-9 to TRBJ2-7, with unresolved D. Germline V CDR1 and CDR2: SEHNR, FQNEAQ (reference sequence). This CDR3 is 15 amino acids long. V lost 0 bases and J lost 5, with 14 bases in between. CDR3 residues: CASSLAGWSSHEQYF. The CDR3 DNA reads as TGTGCCAGCAGCTTAGCGGGTTGGTCCAGCCACGAGCAGTACTTC.

This clonotype has more than one count but fewer than ten. J is TRBJ2-3 and V is TRBV6-1, with TRBD1 identical over 7 bases. This CDR3 region has 15 residues. CDR1 is MNHNS, CDR2 SASEGT, per germline. The V gene end was trimmed by 1 base and the J gene end by 2 bases; junction bases not matched to a gene: 3. CDR3 coding DNA: TGTGCCAGCAGTGAAGGAACAGGGGACACAGATACGCAGTATTTT. This codes for CASSEGTGDTDTQYF.

The genes are TRBV25-1 and TRBJ2-5, with 9 bases identical to TRBD2. V shed 3 bases, J shed 6 bases, and the junction held 8 bases outside the gene matches. There are 15 residues in the CDR3. Looked up from germline, CDR1 is MGHDK and CDR2 is SYGVNS. The DNA for the CDR3 is TGTGCCAGCAGTGACCGTTATAGCGGGAGAAAGACCCAGTACTTC. This codes for CASSDRYSGRKTQYF.

The rearrangement joins TRBV15 to TRBJ2-1, with 8 bases identical to TRBD2. The V segment lost 1 base and the J segment 0 bases; nucleotides outside the gene matches: 11. The CDR3 is 19 residues long. CDR1 and CDR2 from the germline V gene are LNHNV and YYDKDF (reference sequence). The CDR3 DNA reads as TGTGCCACCAGCAGAGCCCAACGCGGGACTAGTCTCTCCTACAATGAGCAGTTCTTC. Protein: CATSRAQRGTSLSYNEQFF.

This clonotype was seen a single time. CDR3 sequence reads: CASSSPRLASYEQYF. The CDR3 bases are TGTGCCAGCAGTTCCCCCCGACTAGCCAGCTACGAGCAGTACTTC. The chain couples TRBV27 to TRBJ2-4; the match to TRBD2 covers 7 bases. The DNA matches TRBJ2-7 better at its end, which makes the J call doubtful. Germline V lookup: CDR1 MNHEY, CDR2 SMNVEV (reference sequence). The CDR3 sequence is 15 residues long.